The clone carrying this T cell receptor beta chain was counted once. This sample is part of a study of blood T cell repertoires in COVID-19. Study background: Samples taken during acute and convalescent COVID-19 were collected in the United States, Italy and Spain. In each case, the material was cDNA or gDNA derived from T cells, B-cell-depleted T cells, or PBMCs.

Germline values: CDR1 GTSNPN, CDR2 SVGIG (reference sequence). This CDR3 comprises 13 residues. V shed 4 bases, J shed 7 bases, and the junction held 5 bases outside the gene matches. In the original analysis: From reference gene primer amplification, estimates of nucleated cell counts were derived. Assay: immunoSEQ multiplex PCR; the TCRdb copy retains only in-frame clones and omits some. V, J and clone size were drawn from that table, and D and trimming were deduced from the DNA. The sample consists of 60,000 to 75,000 clones, around nine tenths of them appearing once. The V call is TRBV30, the J call TRBJ2-7; TRBD1 aligns across 12 bases. This receptor was identified in a woman in her sixties with acute or convalescent COVID-19. Sequencing was done on a sample of peripheral blood. For the CDR3, the DNA is TGTGCCTGGAATCGGGACAGGGGGCTAGAGCAGTACTTC. As protein: CAWNRDRGLEQYF.